This TCR beta chain emerged from a study of CD8 T cells in Susac syndrome. Sequencing of TCR beta was performed on blood CD8+ and CD4+ T cells. Study-level findings and limits: Total CD8+ repertoires held some 16 Susac-specific public clones, while CD8+ TEMRA repertoires held four or five.

When the RNA was reverse transcribed, random hexamers were used with an input of roughly 0.45 to 1 ug. TCRdb itself ran the immunoSEQ multiplex PCR reads through MiXCR, one entry per CDR3 protein. This table holds about 190,000 distinct CDR3 sequences, roughly 94% found once. Points on this clonotype: Antigen: not known.

The V gene lost 2 bases and the J gene lost 5 bases, with 14 bases spanning the gap. CDR3 length: 15 residues. Germline V gives CDR1 SGHAT, CDR2 FQDESV (reference sequence). The chain carries TRBV11-1 and TRBJ2-3; possible D gene TRBD1, 5 bases. This clonotype was sampled from a human donor with Susac syndrome. Sequencing was done on a sample of CD8+ T cells from PBMCs. CDR3 residues: CASSLPWQGEDTQYF. For the CDR3, the DNA is TGTGCCAGCAGCTTACCATGGCAGGGTGAAGATACGCAGTATTTT.